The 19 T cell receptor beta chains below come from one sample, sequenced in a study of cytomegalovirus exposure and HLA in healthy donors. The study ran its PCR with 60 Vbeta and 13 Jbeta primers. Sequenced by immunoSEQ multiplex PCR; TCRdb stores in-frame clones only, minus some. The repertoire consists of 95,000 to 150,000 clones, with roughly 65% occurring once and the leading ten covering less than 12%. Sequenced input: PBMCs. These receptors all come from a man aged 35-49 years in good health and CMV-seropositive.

The CDR3 sequence: CASRDSKANTGELFF. The CDR3 nucleotides read TGTGCCAGCAGAGACAGCAAAGCGAACACCGGGGAGCTGTTTTTT. The V call is TRBV14, the J call TRBJ2-2; a weak D match, TRBD1 (5 bases). The CDR3 sequence is 15 residues long. CDR1 SGHDN and CDR2 FVKESK come from the germline V gene. Trimming removed 6 bases at V and 0 bases at J, with 11 bases between.

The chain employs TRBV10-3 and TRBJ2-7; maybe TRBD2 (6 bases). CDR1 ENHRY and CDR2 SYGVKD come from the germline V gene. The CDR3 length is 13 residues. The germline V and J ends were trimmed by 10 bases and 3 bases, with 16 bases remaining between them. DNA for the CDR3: TGTGCCACAAACCGGGGGATAGACTACGAGCAGTACTTC. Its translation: CATNRGIDYEQYF.

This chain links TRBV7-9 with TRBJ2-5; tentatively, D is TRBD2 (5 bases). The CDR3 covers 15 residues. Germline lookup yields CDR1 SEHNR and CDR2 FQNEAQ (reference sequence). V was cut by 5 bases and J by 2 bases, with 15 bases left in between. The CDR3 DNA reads TGTGCCAGCAGCCGTTCTATGGGAGTACAAGAGACCCAGTACTTC. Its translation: CASSRSMGVQETQYF.

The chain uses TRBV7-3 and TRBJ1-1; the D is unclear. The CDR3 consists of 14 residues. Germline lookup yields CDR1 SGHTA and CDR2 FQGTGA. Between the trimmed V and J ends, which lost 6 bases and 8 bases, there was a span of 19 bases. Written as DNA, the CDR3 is TGTGCCAGCAGTCGCAACACAGCCCCACCCGAAGCTTTCTTT. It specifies CASSRNTAPPEAFF.

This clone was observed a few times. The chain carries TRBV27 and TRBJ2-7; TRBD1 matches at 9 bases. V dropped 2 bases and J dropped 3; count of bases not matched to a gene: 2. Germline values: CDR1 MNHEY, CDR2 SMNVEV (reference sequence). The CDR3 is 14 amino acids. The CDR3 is CASSLDRGNYEQYF. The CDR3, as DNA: TGTGCCAGCAGTTTAGACAGGGGGAACTACGAGCAGTACTTC.

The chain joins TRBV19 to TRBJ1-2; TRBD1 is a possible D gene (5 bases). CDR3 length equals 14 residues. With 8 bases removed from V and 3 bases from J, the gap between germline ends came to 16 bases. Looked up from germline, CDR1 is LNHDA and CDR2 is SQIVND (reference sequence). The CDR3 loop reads CASSYRDSDYGYTF. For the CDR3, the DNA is TGTGCCAGTTCGTACCGGGACTCGGACTATGGCTACACCTTC.

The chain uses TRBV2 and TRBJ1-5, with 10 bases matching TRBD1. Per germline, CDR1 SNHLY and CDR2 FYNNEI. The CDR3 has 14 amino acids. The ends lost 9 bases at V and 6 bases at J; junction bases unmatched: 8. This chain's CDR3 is CASFWDRGGQPQHF. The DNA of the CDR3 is TGTGCCAGTTTCTGGGACAGGGGCGGTCAGCCCCAGCATTTT. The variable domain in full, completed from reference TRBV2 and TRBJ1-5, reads EPEVTQTPSHQVTQMGQEVILRCVPISNHLYFYWYRQILGQKVEFLVSFYNNEISEKSEIFDDQFSVERPDGSNFTLKIRSTKLEDSAMYFCASFWDRGGQPQHFGDGTRLSIL.

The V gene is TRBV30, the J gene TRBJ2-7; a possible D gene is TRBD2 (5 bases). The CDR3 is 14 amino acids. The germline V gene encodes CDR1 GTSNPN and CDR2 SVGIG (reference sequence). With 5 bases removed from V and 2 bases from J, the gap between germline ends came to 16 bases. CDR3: CAWGDGRTPYEQYF. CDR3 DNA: TGTGCCTGGGGCGACGGACGGACTCCCTACGAGCAGTACTTC.

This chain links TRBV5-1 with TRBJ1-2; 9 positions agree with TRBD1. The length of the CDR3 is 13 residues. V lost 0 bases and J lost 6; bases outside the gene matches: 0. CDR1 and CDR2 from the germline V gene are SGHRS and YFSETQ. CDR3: CASSLGDRDGYTF. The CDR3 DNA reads TGCGCCAGCAGCTTGGGGGACAGGGATGGCTACACCTTC. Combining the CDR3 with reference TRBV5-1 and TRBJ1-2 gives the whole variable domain KAGVTQTPRYLIKTRGQQVTLSCSPISGHRSVSWYQQTPGQGLQFLFEYFSETQRNKGNFPGRFSGRQFSNSRSEMNVSTLELGDSALYLCASSLGDRDGYTFGSGTRLTVV.

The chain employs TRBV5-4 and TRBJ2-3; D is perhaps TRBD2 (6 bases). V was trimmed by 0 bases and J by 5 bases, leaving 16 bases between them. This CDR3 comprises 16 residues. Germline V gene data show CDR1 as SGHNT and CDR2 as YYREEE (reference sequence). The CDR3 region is CASSLGGLSVLDTQYF. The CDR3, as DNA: TGTGCCAGCAGCTTGGGGGGACTGTCGGTCTTAGATACGCAGTATTTT.

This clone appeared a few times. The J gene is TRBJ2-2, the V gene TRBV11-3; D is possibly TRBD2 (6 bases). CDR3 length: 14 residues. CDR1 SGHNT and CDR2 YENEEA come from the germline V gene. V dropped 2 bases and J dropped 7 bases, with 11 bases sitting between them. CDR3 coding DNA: TGTGCCAGCAGCTTACAGAACGGGGGCGGGGAGCTGTTTTTT. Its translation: CASSLQNGGGELFF.

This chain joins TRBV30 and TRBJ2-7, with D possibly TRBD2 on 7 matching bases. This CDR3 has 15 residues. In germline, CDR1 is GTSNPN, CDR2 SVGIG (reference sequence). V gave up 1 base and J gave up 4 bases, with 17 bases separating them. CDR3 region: CAWSDPRGGSYEQYF. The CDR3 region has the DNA TGTGCCTGGAGTGACCCCAGGGGCGGGAGTTACGAGCAGTACTTC. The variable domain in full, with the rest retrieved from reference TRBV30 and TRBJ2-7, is SQTIHQWPATLVQPVGSPLSLECTVEGTSNPNLYWYRQAAGRGLQLLFYSVGIGQISSEVPQNLSASRPQDRQFILSSKKLLLSDSGFYLCAWSDPRGGSYEQYFGPGTRLTVT.

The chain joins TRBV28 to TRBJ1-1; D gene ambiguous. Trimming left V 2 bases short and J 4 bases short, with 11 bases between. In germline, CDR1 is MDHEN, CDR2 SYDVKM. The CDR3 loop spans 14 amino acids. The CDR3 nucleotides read TGTGCCAGCAGTTTAAAGGTGCGGGGCACTGAAGCTTTCTTT. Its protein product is CASSLKVRGTEAFF.

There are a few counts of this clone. DNA of the CDR3: TGTGCCAGCAGCCGAGGAAGGGCCCAGGGGGACTATGGCTACACCTTC. This gives the protein CASSRGRAQGDYGYTF. This chain uses TRBV7-9 with TRBJ1-2, with 7 bases lining up with TRBD1. Trimming removed 5 bases from V and 3 bases from J; junction bases left unmatched: 12. The length of the CDR3 is 16 residues. Germline values: CDR1 SEHNR, CDR2 FQNEAQ (reference sequence).

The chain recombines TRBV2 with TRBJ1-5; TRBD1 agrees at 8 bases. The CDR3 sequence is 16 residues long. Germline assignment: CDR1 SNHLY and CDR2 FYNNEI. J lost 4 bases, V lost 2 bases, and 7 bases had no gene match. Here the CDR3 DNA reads TGTGCCAGCAGTGAAATGGACAGGGAAAATAATCAGCCCCAGCATTTT. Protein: CASSEMDRENNQPQHF.

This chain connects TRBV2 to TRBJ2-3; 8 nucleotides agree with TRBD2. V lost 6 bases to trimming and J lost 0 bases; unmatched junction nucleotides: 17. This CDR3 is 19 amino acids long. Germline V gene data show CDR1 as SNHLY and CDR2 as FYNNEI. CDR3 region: CASRRTRGVERSSTDTQYF. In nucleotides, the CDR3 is TGTGCCAGCAGACGCACGCGGGGGGTAGAGAGATCTAGCACAGATACGCAGTATTTT.

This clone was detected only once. The CDR3 DNA reads TGTGCCATCTACCGGGACATAGCAGCTAACTATGGCTACACCTTC. Its translation: CAIYRDIAANYGYTF. The gene calls are TRBV10-3 and TRBJ1-2, with a possible D match to TRBD1 (6 bases). Germline-derived CDR1 and CDR2 are ENHRY and SYGVKD. The CDR3 contains 15 residues. With 8 bases removed from V and 0 bases from J, the gap between germline ends came to 16 bases.

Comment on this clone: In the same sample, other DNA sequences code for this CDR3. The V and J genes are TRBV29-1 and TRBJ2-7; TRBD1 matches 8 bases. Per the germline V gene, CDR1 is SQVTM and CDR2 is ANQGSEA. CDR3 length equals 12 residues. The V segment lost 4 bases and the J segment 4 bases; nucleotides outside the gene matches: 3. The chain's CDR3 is CSVGTGTYEQYF. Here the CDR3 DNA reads TGCAGCGTTGGGACAGGGACATACGAGCAGTACTTC.

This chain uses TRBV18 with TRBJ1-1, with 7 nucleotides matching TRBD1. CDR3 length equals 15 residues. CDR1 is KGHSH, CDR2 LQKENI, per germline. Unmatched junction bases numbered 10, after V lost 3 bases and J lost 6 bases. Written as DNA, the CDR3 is TGTGCCAGCTCACCGCCCGGGACAGTTATCCCTGAAGCTTTCTTT. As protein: CASSPPGTVIPEAFF. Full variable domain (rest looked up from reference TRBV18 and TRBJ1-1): NAGVMQNPRHLVRRRGQEARLRCSPMKGHSHVYWYRQLPEEGLKFMVYLQKENIIDESGMPKERFSAEFPKEGPSILRIQQVVRGDSAAYFCASSPPGTVIPEAFFGQGTRLTVV.